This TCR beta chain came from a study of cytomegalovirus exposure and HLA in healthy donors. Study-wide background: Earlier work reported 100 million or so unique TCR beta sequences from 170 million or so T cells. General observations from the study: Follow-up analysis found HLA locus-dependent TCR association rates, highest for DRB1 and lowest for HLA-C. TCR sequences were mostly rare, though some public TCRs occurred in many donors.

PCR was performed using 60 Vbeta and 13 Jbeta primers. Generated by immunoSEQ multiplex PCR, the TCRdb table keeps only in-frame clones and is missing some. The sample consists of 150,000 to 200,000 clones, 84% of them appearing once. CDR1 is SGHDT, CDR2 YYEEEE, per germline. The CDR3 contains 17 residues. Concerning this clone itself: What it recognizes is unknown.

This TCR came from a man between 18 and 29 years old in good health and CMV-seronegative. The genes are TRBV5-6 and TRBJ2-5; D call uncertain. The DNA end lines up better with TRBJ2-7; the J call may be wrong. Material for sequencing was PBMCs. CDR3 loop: CASSLVGIALIPYEQYF. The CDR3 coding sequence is TGTGCCAGCAGCCTTGTTGGAATAGCACTGATCCCCTACGAGCAGTACTTC.